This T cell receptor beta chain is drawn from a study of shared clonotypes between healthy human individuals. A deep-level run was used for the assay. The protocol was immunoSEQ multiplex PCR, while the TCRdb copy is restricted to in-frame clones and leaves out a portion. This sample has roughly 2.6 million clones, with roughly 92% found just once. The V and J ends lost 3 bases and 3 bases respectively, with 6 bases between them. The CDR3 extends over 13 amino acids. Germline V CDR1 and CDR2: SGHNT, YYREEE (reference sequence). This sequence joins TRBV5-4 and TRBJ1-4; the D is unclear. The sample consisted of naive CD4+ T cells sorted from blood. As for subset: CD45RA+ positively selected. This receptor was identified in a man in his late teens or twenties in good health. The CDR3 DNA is TGTGCCAGCAGCTCGTCCCCTAATGAAAAACTGTTTTTT. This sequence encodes CASSSSPNEKLFF. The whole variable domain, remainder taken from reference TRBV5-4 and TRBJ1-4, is ETGVTQSPTHLIKTRGQQVTLRCSSQSGHNTVSWYQQALGQGPQFIFQYYREEENGRGNFPPRFSGLQFPNYSSELNVNALELDDSALYLCASSSSPNEKLFFGSGTQLSVL.